This T cell receptor (beta chain) comes out of a study of T cell responses to AZD1222 COVID-19 vaccine. Notes on the study in general: Sampled repertoires all dated from after the peak T cell response. The breadth and depth of Spike-specific TCRs increased once two AZD1222 doses had been given. Baseline serostatus was positive in only six or seven AZD1222 recipients.

V shed 3 bases, J shed 9 bases, and the junction held 12 bases outside the gene matches. Germline CDR1 and CDR2: KGHDR and SFDVKD. The CDR3 runs to 16 residues. Worth noting for this clone: Antigen: not known.

Data came from immunoSEQ multiplex PCR; TCRdb stores just in-frame clones and leaves some out. This sample has 95,000 to 150,000 clones, with 65% to 90% found just once. The sample consisted of peripheral blood, taken on day 0 of AZD1222 vaccination. This TCR came from an adult in good health. The chain has TRBV24-1 and TRBJ2-1, with 8 bases fitting TRBD2. The CDR3 nucleotides read TGTGCCACCAGTGATATAGACGGAGTGGCGGGAGGTGAGCAGTTCTTC. It specifies CATSDIDGVAGGEQFF.